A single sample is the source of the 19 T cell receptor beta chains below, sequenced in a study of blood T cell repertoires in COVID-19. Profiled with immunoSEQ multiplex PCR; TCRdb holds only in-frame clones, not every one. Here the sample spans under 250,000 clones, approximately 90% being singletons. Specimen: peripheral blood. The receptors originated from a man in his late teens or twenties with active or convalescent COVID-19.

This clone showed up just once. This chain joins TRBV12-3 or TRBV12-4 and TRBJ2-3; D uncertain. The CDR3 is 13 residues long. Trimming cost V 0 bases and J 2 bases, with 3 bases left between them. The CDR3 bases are TGTGCCAGCAGTTTAGCGGCCACAGATACGCAGTATTTT. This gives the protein CASSLAATDTQYF.

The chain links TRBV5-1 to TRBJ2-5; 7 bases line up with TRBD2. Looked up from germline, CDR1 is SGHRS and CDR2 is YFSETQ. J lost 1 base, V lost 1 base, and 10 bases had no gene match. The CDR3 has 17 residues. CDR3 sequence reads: CASSLRSAGAAQETQYF. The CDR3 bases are TGCGCCAGCAGCTTGAGGTCGGCGGGAGCCGCCCAAGAGACCCAGTACTTC.

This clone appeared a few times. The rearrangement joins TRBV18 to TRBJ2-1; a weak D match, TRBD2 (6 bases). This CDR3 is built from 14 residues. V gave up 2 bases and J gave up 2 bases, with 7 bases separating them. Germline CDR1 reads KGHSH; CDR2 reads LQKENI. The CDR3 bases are TGTGCCAGCTCACCATTAGCGGCCTACAATGAGCAGTTCTTC. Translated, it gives CASSPLAAYNEQFF.

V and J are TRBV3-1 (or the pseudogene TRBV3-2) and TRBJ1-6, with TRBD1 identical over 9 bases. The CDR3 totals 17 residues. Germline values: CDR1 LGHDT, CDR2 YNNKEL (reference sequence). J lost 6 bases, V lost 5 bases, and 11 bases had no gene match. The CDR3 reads CASSYGDRDGFNSPLHF. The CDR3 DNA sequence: TGTGCCAGCAGCTATGGGGACAGGGACGGCTTTAATTCACCCCTCCACTTT.

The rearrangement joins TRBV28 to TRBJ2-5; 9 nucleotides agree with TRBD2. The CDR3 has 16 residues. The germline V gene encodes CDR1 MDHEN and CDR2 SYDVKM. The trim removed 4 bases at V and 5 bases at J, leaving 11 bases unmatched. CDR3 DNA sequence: TGTGCCAGCAGTTACCGGGCTAGCGGGAAGAGGGAGACCCAGTACTTC. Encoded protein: CASSYRASGKRETQYF.

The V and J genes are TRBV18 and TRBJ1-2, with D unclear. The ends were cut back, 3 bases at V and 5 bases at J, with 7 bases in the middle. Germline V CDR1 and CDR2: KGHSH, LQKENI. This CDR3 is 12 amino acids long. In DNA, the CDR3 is TGTGCCAGCTCACCCGACTTGTATGGCTACACCTTC. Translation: CASSPDLYGYTF.

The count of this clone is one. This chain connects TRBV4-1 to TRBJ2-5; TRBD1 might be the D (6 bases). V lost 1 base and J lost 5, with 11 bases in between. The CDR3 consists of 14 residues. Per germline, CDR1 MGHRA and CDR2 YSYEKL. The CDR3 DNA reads TGCGCCAGCAGCCAAGCAGGGGTCGGGGAGACCCAGTACTTC. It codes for CASSQAGVGETQYF.

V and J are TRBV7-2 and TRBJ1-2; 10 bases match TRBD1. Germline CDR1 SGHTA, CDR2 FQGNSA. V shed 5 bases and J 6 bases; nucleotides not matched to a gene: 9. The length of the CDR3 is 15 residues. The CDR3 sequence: CASSRPGQGSHGYTF. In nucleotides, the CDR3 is TGTGCCAGCAGCAGACCGGGACAGGGGTCGCATGGCTACACCTTC.

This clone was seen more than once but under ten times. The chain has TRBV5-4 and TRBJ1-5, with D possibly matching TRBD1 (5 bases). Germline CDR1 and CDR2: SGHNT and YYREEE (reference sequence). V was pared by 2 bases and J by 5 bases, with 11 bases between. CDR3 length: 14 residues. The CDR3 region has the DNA TGTGCCAGCAGCTTTCAAGGGGTAGATCAGCCCCAGCATTTT. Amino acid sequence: CASSFQGVDQPQHF.

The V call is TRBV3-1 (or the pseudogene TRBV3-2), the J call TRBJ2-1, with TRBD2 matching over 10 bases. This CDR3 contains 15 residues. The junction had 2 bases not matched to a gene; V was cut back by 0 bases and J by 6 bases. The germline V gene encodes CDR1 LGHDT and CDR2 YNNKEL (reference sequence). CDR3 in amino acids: CASSQDLAGVNEQFF. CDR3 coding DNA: TGTGCCAGCAGCCAAGACCTAGCGGGGGTCAATGAGCAGTTCTTC.

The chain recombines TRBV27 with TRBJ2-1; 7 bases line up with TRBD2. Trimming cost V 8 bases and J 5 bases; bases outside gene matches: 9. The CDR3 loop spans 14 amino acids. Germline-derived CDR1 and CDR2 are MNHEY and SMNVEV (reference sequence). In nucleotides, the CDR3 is TGTGCCAGCCGCCGGTCTAGCGGAAACAATGAGCAGTTCTTC. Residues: CASRRSSGNNEQFF.

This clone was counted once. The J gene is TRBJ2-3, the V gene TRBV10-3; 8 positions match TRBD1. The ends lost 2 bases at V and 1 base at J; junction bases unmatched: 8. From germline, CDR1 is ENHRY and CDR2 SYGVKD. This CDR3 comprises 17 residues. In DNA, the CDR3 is TGTGCCATCAGTGAGCAGGGGACAGGAGGCGGCACAGATACGCAGTATTTT. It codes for CAISEQGTGGGTDTQYF.

CDR3 sequence reads: CASSYSILAGFYNEQFF. In nucleotides, the CDR3 is TGTGCCAGCAGTTACTCGATTCTAGCGGGCTTCTACAATGAGCAGTTCTTC. This sequence joins TRBV6-2 or TRBV6-3 and TRBJ2-1, with 8 bases fitting TRBD2. The germline V gene has CDR1 MNHEY and CDR2 SVGEGT. The junction had 7 bases not matched to a gene; V was cut back by 0 bases and J by 3 bases. This CDR3 has 17 amino acids.

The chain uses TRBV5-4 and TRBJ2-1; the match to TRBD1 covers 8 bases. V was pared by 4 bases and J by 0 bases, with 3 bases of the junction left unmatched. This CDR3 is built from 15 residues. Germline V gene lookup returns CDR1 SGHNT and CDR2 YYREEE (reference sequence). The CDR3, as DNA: TGTGCCAGCAGCGACACAGGGGGCTCCTACAATGAGCAGTTCTTC. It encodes CASSDTGGSYNEQFF.

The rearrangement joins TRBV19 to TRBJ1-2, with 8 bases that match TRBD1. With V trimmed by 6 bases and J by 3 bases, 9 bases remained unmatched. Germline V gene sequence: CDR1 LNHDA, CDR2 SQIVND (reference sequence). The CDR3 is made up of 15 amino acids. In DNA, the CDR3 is TGTGCCAGTAGCCGACAGGGGAAAATGGACTATGGCTACACCTTC. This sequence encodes CASSRQGKMDYGYTF.

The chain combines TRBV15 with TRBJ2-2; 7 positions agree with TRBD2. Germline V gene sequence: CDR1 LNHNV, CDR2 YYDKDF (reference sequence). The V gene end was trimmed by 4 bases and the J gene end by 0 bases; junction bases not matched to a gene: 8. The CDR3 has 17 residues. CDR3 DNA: TGTGCCACCAGCACGGGGGGAGGTCGCGCGAACACCGGGGAGCTGTTTTTT. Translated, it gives CATSTGGGRANTGELFF.

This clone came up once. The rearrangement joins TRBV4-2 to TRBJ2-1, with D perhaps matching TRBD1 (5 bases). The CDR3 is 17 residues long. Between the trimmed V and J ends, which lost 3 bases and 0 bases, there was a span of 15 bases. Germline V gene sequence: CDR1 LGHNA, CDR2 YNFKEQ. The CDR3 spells CASSQGDTRGSYNEQFF. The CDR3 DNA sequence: TGTGCCAGCAGCCAGGGCGATACAAGGGGCTCCTACAATGAGCAGTTCTTC.

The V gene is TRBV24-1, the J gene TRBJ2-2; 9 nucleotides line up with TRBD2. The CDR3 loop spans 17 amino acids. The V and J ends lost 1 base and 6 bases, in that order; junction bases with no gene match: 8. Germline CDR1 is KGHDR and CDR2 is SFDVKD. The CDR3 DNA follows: TGTGCCACCAGTGATTTTATGGCTAGCGGGACCCCCGGGGAGCTGTTTTTT. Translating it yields CATSDFMASGTPGELFF.

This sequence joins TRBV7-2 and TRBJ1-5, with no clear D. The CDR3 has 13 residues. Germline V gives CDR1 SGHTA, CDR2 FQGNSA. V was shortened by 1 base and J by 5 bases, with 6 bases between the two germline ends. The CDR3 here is CASSLGGYQPQHF. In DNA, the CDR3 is TGTGCCAGCAGCTTAGGCGGATATCAGCCCCAGCATTTT.